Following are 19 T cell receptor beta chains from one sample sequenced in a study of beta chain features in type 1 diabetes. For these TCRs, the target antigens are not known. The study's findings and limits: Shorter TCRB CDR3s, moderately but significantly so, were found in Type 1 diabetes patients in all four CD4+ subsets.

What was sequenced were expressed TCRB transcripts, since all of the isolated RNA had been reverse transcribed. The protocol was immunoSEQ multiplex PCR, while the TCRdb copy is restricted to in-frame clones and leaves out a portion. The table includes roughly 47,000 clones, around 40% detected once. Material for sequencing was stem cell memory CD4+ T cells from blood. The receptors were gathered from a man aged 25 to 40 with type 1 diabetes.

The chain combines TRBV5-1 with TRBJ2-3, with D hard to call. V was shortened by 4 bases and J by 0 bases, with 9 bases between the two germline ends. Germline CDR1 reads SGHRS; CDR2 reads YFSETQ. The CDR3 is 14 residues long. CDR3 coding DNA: TGCGCCAGCAGCGATAGCTGGAGCACAGATACGCAGTATTTT. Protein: CASSDSWSTDTQYF. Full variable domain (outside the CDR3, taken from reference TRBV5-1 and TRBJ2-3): KAGVTQTPRYLIKTRGQQVTLSCSPISGHRSVSWYQQTPGQGLQFLFEYFSETQRNKGNFPGRFSGRQFSNSRSEMNVSTLELGDSALYLCASSDSWSTDTQYFGPGTRLTVL.

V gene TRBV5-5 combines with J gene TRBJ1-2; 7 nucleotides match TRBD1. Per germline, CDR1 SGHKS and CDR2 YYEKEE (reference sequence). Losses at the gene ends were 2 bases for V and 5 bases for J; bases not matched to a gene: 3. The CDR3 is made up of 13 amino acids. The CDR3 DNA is TGTGCCAGCAGCTTTGGGACAGATTATGGCTACACCTTC. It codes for CASSFGTDYGYTF.

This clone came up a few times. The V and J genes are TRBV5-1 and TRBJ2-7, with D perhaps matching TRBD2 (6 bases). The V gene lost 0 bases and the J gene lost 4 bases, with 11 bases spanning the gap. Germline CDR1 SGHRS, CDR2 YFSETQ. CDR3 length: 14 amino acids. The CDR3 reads CASSLDGSWYEQYF. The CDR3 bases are TGCGCCAGCAGCTTGGACGGGAGCTGGTACGAGCAGTACTTC.

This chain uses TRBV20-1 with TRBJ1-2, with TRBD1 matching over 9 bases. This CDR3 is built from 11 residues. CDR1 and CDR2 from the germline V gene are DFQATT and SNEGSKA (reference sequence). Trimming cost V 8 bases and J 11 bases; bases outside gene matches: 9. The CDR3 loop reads CSPSRDREYTF. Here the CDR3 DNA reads TGCAGTCCATCCCGGGACAGGGAGTACACCTTC.

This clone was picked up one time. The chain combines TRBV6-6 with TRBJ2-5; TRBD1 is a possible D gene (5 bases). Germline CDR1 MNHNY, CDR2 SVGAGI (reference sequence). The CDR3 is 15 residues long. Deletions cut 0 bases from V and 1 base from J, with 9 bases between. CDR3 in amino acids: CASSYSRGFQETQYF. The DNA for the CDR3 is TGTGCCAGCAGTTACTCAAGGGGCTTCCAAGAGACCCAGTACTTC.

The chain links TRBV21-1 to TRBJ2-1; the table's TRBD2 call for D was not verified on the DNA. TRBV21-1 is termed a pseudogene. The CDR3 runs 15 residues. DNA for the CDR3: TGTGCCAGCAGTAGCGGGAGGGTTCAGTGGGGGGAGCAGTTCTTC. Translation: CASSSGRVQWGEQFF.

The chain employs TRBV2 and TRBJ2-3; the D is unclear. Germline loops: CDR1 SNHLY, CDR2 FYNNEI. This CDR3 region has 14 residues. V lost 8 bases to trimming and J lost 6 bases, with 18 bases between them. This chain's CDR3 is CASGQTTTEDTQYF. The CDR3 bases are TGTGCCAGCGGCCAAACTACGACGGAGGATACGCAGTATTTT.

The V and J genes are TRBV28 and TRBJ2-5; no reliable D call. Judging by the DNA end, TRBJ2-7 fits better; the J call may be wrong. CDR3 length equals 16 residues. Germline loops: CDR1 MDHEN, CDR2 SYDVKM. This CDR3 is CASSLSSQADRYEQYF. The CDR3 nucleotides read TGTGCCAGCAGTTTATCGTCGCAGGCCGACCGCTACGAGCAGTACTTC.

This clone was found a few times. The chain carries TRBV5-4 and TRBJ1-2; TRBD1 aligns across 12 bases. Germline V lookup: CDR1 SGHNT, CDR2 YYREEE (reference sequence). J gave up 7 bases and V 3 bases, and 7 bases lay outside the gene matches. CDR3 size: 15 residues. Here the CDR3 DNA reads TGTGCCAGCAGCTGGGGACAGGGGGCCGGGTTTGGCTACACCTTC. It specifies CASSWGQGAGFGYTF.

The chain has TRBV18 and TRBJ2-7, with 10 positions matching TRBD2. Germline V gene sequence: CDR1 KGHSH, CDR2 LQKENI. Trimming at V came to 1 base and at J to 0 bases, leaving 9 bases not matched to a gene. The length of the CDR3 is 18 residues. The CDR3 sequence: CASSPQLTSGTSSYEQYF. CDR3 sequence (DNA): TGTGCCAGCTCACCACAGTTAACTAGCGGGACGAGCTCCTACGAGCAGTACTTC.

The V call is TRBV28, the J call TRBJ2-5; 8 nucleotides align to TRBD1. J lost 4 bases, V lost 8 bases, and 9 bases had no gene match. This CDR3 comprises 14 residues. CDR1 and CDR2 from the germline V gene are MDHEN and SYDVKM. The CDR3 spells CASCSGGTGETQYF. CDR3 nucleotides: TGTGCCAGCTGTTCCGGAGGGACAGGAGAGACCCAGTACTTC.

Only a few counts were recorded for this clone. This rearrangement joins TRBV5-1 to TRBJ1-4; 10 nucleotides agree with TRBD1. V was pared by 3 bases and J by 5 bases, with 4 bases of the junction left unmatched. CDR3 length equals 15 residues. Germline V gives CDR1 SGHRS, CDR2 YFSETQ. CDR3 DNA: TGCGCCAGCAGCTGGGGGACAGGGGTAAATGAAAAACTGTTTTTT. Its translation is CASSWGTGVNEKLFF.

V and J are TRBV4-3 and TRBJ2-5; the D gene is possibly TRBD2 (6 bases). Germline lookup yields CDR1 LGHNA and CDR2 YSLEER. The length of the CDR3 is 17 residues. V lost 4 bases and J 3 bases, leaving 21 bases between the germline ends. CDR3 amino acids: CASSRQTGLTFEETQYF. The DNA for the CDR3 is TGCGCCAGCAGCCGCCAGACGGGACTCACGTTTGAAGAGACCCAGTACTTC.

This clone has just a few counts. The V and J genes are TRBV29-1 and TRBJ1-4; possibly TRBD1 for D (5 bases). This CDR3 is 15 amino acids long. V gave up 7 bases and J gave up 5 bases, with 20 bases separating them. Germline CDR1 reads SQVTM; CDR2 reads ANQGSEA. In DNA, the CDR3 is TGCAGCGCCAAACTGGCCTGGGGGGGAAATGAAAAACTGTTTTTT. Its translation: CSAKLAWGGNEKLFF.

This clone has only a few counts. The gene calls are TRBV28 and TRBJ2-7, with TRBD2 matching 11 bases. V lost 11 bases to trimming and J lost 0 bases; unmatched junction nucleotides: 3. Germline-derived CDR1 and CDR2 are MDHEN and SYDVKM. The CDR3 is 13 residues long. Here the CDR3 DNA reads TGTGCCTCAACTAGCGGGAGCTCCTACGAGCAGTACTTC. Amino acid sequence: CASTSGSSYEQYF.

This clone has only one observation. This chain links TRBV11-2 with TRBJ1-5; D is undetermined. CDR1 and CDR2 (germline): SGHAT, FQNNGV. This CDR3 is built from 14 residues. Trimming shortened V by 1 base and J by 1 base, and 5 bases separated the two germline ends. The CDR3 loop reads CASSLGRSNQPQHF. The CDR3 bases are TGTGCCAGCAGCTTAGGGAGGAGCAATCAGCCCCAGCATTTT.

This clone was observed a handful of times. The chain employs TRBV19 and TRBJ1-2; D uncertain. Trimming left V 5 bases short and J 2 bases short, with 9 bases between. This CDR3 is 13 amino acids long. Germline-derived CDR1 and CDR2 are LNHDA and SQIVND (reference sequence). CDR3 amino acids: CASSPDFNYGYTF. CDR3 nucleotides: TGTGCCAGTAGTCCCGACTTCAACTATGGCTACACCTTC.

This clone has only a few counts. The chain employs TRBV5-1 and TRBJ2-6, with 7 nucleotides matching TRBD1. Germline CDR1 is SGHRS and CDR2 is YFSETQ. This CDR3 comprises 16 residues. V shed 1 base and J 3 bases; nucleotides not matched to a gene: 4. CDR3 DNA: TGCGCCAGCAGCTTGACCAGGGGGTATGGGGCCAACGTCCTGACTTTC. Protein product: CASSLTRGYGANVLTF.

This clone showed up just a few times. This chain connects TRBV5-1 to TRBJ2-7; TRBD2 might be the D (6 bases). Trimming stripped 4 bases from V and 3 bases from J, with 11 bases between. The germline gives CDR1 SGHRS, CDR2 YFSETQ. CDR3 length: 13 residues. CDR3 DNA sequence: TGCGCCAGCAGCGCGGGGACGGACTACGAGCAGTACTTC. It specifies CASSAGTDYEQYF.